The 15 T cell receptor beta chains below were found in one sample sequenced in a study of T cell responses to AZD1222 COVID-19 vaccine. Produced via immunoSEQ multiplex PCR; TCRdb's table is partial and in-frame only. The sample yields around 130,000 clones, 75% to 95% seen once. The sample was peripheral blood, taken 28 days after the second dose of the MenACWY control vaccine. These receptors were collected from an adult who received the MenACWY meningococcal vaccine as a control.

This clone was counted once. The chain uses TRBV2 and TRBJ2-1, with D tentatively TRBD1 (8 bases). CDR1 and CDR2 from the germline V gene are SNHLY and FYNNEI. CDR3 length: 15 amino acids. V lost 2 bases and J 9 bases, leaving 17 bases between the germline ends. The CDR3 here is CASSESRTGRGEQFF. Here the CDR3 DNA reads TGTGCCAGCAGTGAATCCCGGACAGGGAGGGGTGAGCAGTTCTTC.

The V and J genes are TRBV7-2 and TRBJ1-1; D not certain. Germline CDR1 and CDR2: SGHTA and FQGNSA. This CDR3 region has 15 residues. Trimming shortened V by 1 base and J by 2 bases, and 11 bases separated the two germline ends. This CDR3 is CASSLDWGRNTEAFF. The CDR3 DNA follows: TGTGCCAGCAGCTTAGATTGGGGTAGAAACACTGAAGCTTTCTTT.

A few counts support this clone. The rearrangement joins TRBV6-4 to TRBJ1-2, with a tentative D call TRBD1 (6 bases). Germline V gene sequence: CDR1 MRHNA, CDR2 SNTAGT. V dropped 2 bases and J dropped 6 bases, with 10 bases sitting between them. CDR3 length: 13 residues. The CDR3 DNA reads as TGTGCCAGCAGTGACGGGACAAGCGATGGCTACACCTTC. Translated, it gives CASSDGTSDGYTF.

The rearrangement links TRBV7-9 to TRBJ2-7; no reliable D call. CDR1 is SEHNR and CDR2 is FQNEAQ in the germline V gene (reference sequence). CDR3 size: 15 residues. Trimming cost V 2 bases and J 4 bases, with 15 bases left between them. The CDR3 loop is CASSLSRTDLYEQYF. The DNA for the CDR3 is TGTGCCAGCAGCTTAAGTCGTACAGACCTGTACGAGCAGTACTTC.

The rearrangement uses TRBV11-1 and TRBJ2-7, with a weak D call TRBD2 (6 bases). Germline V gene lookup returns CDR1 SGHAT and CDR2 FQDESV (reference sequence). The V end was cut by 3 bases, the J end by 2 bases, with 8 bases between. This CDR3 has 13 residues. CDR3 bases: TGTGCCAGCAGCTTTGCGGGAACCTACGAGCAGTACTTC. This translates into CASSFAGTYEQYF.

This sequence joins TRBV19 and TRBJ2-2, with 8 bases aligning to TRBD1. CDR1 LNHDA and CDR2 SQIVND come from the germline V gene (reference sequence). Losses at the gene ends were 3 bases for V and 1 base for J; bases not matched to a gene: 7. The CDR3 is 17 residues long. DNA of the CDR3: TGTGCCAGTAGTATGGAGGTAGGACAGGGGAACACCGGGGAGCTGTTTTTT. It specifies CASSMEVGQGNTGELFF.

The chain employs TRBV6-1 and TRBJ1-1; TRBD1 matches at 7 bases. Trimming took 2 bases from V and 7 from J; bases not matched to a gene: 4. CDR1 is MNHNS, CDR2 SASEGT, per germline. The CDR3 contains 13 residues. The CDR3 region is CASSERGQNEAFF. The CDR3 nucleotides read TGTGCCAGCAGTGAAAGGGGGCAGAATGAAGCTTTCTTT.

The rearrangement links TRBV9 to TRBJ1-2; D unclear. The CDR3 consists of 14 residues. The germline V and J ends were trimmed by 3 bases and 1 base, with 10 bases remaining between them. CDR1 is SGDLS, CDR2 YYNGEE, per germline. CDR3 coding DNA: TGTGCCAGCAGCGGGCGGGTGTATAACTATGGCTACACCTTC. Its protein is CASSGRVYNYGYTF. Complete variable domain (other parts from reference TRBV9 and TRBJ1-2): DSGVTQTPKHLITATGQRVTLRCSPRSGDLSVYWYQQSLDQGLQFLIQYYNGEERAKGNILERFSAQQFPDLHSELNLSSLELGDSALYFCASSGRVYNYGYTFGSGTRLTVV.

The J gene is TRBJ1-5, the V gene TRBV6-5; tentative D call: TRBD1 (5 bases). V was trimmed by 5 bases and J by 0 bases, leaving 11 bases between them. Germline CDR1 MNHEY, CDR2 SVGAGI. There are 15 residues in the CDR3. CDR3 amino acids: CASSKTEYSNQPQHF. CDR3 DNA sequence: TGTGCCAGCAGTAAGACAGAATATAGCAATCAGCCCCAGCATTTT.

The gene calls are TRBV28 and TRBJ2-7; D is undetermined. The CDR3 covers 16 residues. Per germline, CDR1 MDHEN and CDR2 SYDVKM. V was clipped by 7 bases and J by 3 bases, with 22 bases between them. The CDR3 here is CASITGGFTTNYEQYF. CDR3 in DNA: TGTGCCAGCATCACGGGTGGGTTTACAACCAACTACGAGCAGTACTTC. Looking up the rest from reference TRBV28 and TRBJ2-7 gives the full variable domain: DVKVTQSSRYLVKRTGEKVFLECVQDMDHENMFWYRQDPGLGLRLIYFSYDVKMKEKGDIPEGYSVSREKKERFSLILESASTNQTSMYLCASITGGFTTNYEQYFGPGTRLTVT.

The chain joins TRBV14 to TRBJ1-1; 7 bases map to TRBD1. From germline, CDR1 is SGHDN and CDR2 FVKESK. V gave up 4 bases and J gave up 5 bases; unmatched junction bases: 10. This CDR3 has 15 amino acids. The DNA for the CDR3 is TGTGCCAGCAGCCCTAACAGGGGAAAGAGTACTGAAGCTTTCTTT. This gives the protein CASSPNRGKSTEAFF.

This clone has only one observation. The V and J genes are TRBV6-6 and TRBJ1-1; the D gene is possibly TRBD1 (6 bases). V lost 6 bases to trimming and J lost 4 bases, with 15 bases between them. Germline values: CDR1 MNHNY, CDR2 SVGAGI (reference sequence). The CDR3 runs to 14 residues. The CDR3 reads CASSVGGRGTEAFF. In nucleotides, the CDR3 is TGTGCCAGCAGCGTCGGGGGGCGGGGCACTGAAGCTTTCTTT.

V usage is TRBV10-3 and J usage is TRBJ1-1; tentative D call: TRBD1 (5 bases). The V and J ends lost 6 bases and 1 base respectively, with 12 bases between them. CDR1 is ENHRY and CDR2 is SYGVKD in the germline V gene. This CDR3 is built from 14 residues. CDR3: CAIRPDQGNTEAFF. The DNA for the CDR3 is TGTGCCATCAGGCCCGACCAGGGGAACACTGAAGCTTTCTTT.

The genes are TRBV27 and TRBJ1-1; D remains ambiguous. Trimming removed 2 bases at V and 6 bases at J, with 7 bases between. This CDR3 has 12 amino acids. Germline-derived CDR1 and CDR2 are MNHEY and SMNVEV (reference sequence). DNA for the CDR3: TGTGCCAGCAGTTTACGGGGAGCTGAAGCTTTCTTT. This codes for CASSLRGAEAFF.

The CDR3 sequence is CASSYSVTPAYEQYF. The CDR3, as DNA: TGTGCCAGCAGTTACTCAGTCACCCCAGCTTACGAGCAGTACTTC. The chain joins TRBV6-5 to TRBJ2-7, with D uncertain. The length of the CDR3 is 15 residues. The V end lost 0 bases, the J end lost 4 bases, and 13 bases lay between the germline ends. The germline V gene encodes CDR1 MNHEY and CDR2 SVGAGI.